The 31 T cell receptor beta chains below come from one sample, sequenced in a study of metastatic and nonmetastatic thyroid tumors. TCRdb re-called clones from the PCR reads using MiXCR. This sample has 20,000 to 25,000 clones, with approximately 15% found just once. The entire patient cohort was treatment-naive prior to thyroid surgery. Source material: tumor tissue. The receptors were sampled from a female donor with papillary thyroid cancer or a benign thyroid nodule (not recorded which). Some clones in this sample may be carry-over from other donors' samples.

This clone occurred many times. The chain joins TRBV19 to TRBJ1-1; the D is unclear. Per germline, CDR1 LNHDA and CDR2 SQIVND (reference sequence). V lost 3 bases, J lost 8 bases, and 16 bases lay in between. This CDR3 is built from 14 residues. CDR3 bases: TGTGCCAGTAGTATTCGGGGTTCAGCCGGCGAAGCTTTCTTT. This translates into CASSIRGSAGEAFF.

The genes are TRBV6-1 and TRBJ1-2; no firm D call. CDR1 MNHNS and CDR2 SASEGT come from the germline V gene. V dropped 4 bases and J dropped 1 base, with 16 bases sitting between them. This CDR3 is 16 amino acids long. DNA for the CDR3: TGTGCCAGCAGTGTCGGTGGAGAATTTGGTAACTATGGCTACACCTTC. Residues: CASSVGGEFGNYGYTF.

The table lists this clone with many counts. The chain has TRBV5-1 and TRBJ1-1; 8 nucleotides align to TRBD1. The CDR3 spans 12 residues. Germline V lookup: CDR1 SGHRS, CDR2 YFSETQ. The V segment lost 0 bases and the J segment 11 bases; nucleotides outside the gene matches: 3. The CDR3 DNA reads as TGCGCCAGCAGCTTGGACAGGGGGGATGCTTTCTTT. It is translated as CASSLDRGDAFF.

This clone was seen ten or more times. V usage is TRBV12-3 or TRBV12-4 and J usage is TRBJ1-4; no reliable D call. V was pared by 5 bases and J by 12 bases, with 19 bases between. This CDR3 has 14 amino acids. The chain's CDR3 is CASSPDGPVMELFF. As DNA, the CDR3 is TGTGCCAGCAGTCCGGACGGACCGGTAATGGAACTGTTTTTT.

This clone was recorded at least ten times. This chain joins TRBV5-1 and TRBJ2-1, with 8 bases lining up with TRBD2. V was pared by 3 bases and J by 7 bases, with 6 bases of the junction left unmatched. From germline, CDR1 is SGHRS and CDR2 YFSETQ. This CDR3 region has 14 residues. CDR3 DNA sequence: TGCGCCAGCAGCTCGGGAGGGCCAAATAATGAGCAGTTCTTC. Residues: CASSSGGPNNEQFF.

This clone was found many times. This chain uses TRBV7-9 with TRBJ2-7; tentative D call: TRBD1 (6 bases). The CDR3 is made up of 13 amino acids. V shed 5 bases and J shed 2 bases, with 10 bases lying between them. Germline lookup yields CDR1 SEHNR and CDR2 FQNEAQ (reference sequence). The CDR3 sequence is CASSPDRTYEQYF. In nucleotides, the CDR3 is TGTGCCAGCAGCCCTGACAGGACCTACGAGCAGTACTTC.

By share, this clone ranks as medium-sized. The DNA of the CDR3 is TGCAGTGCGACCACTAGCGGGGGGGCCTGGGATACGCAGTATTTT. It yields the protein CSATTSGGAWDTQYF. This chain links TRBV20-1 with TRBJ2-3; 13 bases align to TRBD2. This CDR3 contains 15 residues. CDR1 DFQATT and CDR2 SNEGSKA come from the germline V gene (reference sequence). The V segment lost 6 bases and the J segment 6 bases; nucleotides outside the gene matches: 9.

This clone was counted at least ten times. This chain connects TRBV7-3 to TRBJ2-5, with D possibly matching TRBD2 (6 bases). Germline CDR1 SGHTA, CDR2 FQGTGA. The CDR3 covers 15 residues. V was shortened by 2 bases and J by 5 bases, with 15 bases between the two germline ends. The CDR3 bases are TGTGCCAGCAGCTTAGAGGGACTCCACGACGAGACCCAGTACTTC. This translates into CASSLEGLHDETQYF.

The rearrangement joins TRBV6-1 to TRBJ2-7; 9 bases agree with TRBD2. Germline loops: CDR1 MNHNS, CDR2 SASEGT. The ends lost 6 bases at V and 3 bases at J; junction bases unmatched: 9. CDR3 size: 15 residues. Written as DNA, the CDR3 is TGTGCCAGCAGGGGGCGAGCGGGAGGCGGCTACGAGCAGTACTTC. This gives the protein CASRGRAGGGYEQYF.

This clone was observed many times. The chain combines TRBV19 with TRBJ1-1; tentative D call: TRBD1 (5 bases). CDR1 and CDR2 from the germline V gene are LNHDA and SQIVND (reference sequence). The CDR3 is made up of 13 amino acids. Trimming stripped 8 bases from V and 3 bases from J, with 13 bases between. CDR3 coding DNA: TGTGCCAGTCGCTCGTGGGGGGACACTGAAGCTTTCTTT. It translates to CASRSWGDTEAFF.

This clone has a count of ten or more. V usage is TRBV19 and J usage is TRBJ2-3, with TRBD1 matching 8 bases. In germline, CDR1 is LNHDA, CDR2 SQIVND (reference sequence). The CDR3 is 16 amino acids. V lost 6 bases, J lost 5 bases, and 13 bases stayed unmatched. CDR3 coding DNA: TGTGCCAGTAGCGATCCGGGACAGGTAAAAGGAGATACGCAGTATTTT. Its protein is CASSDPGQVKGDTQYF.

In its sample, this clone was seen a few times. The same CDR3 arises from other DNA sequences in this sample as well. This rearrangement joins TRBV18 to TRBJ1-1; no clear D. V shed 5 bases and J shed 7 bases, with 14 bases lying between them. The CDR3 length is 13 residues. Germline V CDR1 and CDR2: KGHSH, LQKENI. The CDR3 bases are TGTGCCAGCTCAGCAGGAGTTAGCTTTGAAGCTTTCTTT. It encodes CASSAGVSFEAFF.

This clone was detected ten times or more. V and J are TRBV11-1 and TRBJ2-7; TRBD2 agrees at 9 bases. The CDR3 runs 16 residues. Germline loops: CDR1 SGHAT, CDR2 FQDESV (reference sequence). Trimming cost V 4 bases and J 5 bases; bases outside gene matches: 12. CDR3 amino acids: CASSSDGSGGEDEQYF. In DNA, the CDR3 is TGTGCCAGCAGCTCAGATGGTAGCGGGGGTGAAGACGAGCAGTACTTC.

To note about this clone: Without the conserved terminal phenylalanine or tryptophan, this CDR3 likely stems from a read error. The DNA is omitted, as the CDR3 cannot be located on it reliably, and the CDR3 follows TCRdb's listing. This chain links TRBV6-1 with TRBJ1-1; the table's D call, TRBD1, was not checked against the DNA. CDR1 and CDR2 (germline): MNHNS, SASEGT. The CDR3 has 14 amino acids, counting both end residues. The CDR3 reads CASSEATWGTEAYI.

CDR3 DNA: TGCAGTGCTGGCAGGGGTTTGAGCACTGAAGCTTTCTTT. Amino acid sequence: CSAGRGLSTEAFF. V is TRBV20-1 and J is TRBJ1-1, with D maybe TRBD1 (6 bases). Germline V gene lookup returns CDR1 DFQATT and CDR2 SNEGSKA (reference sequence). Trimming pared 5 bases from V and 4 bases from J, leaving 14 bases between. The length of the CDR3 is 13 residues.

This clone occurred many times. CDR3: CASSPGTGNQPQHF. CDR3 coding DNA: TGTGCCAGCAGCCCCGGGACAGGCAATCAGCCCCAGCATTTT. V and J are TRBV3-1 and TRBJ1-5, with TRBD1 identical over 7 bases. The CDR3 is 14 residues long. With 4 bases clipped from V and 2 bases from J, the junction kept 2 bases outside the gene matches. The germline gives CDR1 LGHDT, CDR2 YNNKEL (reference sequence).

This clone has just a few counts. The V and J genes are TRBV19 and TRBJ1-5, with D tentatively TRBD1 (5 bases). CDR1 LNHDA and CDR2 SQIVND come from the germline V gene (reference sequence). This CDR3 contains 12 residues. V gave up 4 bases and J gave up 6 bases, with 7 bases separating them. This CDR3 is CASSRGAQPQHF. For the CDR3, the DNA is TGTGCCAGTAGTAGAGGGGCTCAGCCCCAGCATTTT. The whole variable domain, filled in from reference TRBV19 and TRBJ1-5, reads DGGITQSPKYLFRKEGQNVTLSCEQNLNHDAMYWYRQDPGQGLRLIYYSQIVNDFQKGDIAEGYSVSREKKESFPLTVTSAQKNPTAFYLCASSRGAQPQHFGDGTRLSIL.

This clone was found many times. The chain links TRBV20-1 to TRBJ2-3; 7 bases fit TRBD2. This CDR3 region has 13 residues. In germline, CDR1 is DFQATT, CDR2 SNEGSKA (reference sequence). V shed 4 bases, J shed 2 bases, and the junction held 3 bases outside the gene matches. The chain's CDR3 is CSAISGVTDTQYF. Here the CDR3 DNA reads TGCAGTGCTATCAGCGGGGTCACAGATACGCAGTATTTT.

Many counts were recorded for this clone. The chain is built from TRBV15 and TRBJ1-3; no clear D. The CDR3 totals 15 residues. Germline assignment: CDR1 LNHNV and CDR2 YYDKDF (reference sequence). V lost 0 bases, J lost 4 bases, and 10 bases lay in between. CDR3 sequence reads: CATSREGSLGNTIYF. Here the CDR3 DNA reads TGTGCCACCAGCAGAGAGGGTAGTTTAGGAAACACCATATATTTT.

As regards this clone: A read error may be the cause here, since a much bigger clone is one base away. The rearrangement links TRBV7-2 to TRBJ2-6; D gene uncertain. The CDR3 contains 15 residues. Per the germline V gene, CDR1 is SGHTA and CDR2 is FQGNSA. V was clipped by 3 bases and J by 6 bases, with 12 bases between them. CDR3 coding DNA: TGTGCCAGCAGCTTGTGGGCAGCTGTGGCCAACGTCCTGACTTTC. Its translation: CASSLWAAVANVLTF.

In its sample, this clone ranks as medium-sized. The CDR3 loop reads CASSGDSSYEQYF. DNA of the CDR3: TGTGCCAGCAGTGGGGACAGTTCCTACGAGCAGTACTTC. The rearrangement links TRBV2 to TRBJ2-7; the match to TRBD1 covers 7 bases. The CDR3 runs to 13 residues. Germline V gene lookup returns CDR1 SNHLY and CDR2 FYNNEI. The J segment lost 1 base and the V segment lost 4 bases, leaving 1 base of the junction unmatched. Full variable domain (remainder filled in from reference TRBV2 and TRBJ2-7): EPEVTQTPSHQVTQMGQEVILRCVPISNHLYFYWYRQILGQKVEFLVSFYNNEISEKSEIFDDQFSVERPDGSNFTLKIRSTKLEDSAMYFCASSGDSSYEQYFGPGTRLTVT.

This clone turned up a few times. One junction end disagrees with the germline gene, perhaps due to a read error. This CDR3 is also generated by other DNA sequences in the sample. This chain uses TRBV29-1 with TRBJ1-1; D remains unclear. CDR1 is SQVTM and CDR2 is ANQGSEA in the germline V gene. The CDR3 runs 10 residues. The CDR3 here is CSVNDGSAFF. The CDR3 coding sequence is TGCAGCGTCAATGACGGGTCAGCTTTCTTC.

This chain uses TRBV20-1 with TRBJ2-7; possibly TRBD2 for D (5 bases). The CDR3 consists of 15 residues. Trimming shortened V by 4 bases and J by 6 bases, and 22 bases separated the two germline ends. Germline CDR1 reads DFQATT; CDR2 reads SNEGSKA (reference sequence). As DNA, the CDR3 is TGCAGTGCTATAGCCACGGCCAGAGGGCACCGCGAGCAGTACTTC. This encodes CSAIATARGHREQYF.

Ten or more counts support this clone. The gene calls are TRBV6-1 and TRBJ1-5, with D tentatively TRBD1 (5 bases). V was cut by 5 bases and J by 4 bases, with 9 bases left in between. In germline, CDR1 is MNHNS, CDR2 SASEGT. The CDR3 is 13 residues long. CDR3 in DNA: TGTGCCAGCAGTTGGCGGGGGAATCAGCCCCAGCATTTT. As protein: CASSWRGNQPQHF.

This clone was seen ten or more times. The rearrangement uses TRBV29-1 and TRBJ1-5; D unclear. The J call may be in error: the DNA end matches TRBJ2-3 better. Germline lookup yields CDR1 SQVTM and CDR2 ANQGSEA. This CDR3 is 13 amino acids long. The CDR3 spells CSVAENSNQPQYF. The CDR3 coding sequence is TGCAGCGTTGCAGAAAATAGCAATCAGCCCCAGTATTTT.

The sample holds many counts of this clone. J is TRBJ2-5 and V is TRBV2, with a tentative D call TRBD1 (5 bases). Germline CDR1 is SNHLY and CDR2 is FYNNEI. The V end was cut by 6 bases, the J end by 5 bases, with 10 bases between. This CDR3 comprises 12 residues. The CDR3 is CASRGLVETQYF. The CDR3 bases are TGTGCCAGCAGGGGGCTTGTGGAGACCCAGTACTTC.

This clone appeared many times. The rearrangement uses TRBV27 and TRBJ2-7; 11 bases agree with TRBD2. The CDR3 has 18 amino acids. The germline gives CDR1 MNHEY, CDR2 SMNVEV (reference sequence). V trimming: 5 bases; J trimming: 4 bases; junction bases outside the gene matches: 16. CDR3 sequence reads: CASSQAEGTSGAPYEQYF. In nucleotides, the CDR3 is TGTGCCAGCAGTCAGGCCGAGGGGACTAGCGGAGCCCCTTACGAGCAGTACTTC.

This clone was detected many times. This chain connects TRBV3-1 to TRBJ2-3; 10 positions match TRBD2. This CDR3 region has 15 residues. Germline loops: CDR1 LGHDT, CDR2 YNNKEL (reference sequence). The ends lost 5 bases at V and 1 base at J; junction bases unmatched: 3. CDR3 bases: TGTGCCAGCAGCTTCGGGACTAGCGGCACAGATACGCAGTATTTT. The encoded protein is CASSFGTSGTDTQYF.

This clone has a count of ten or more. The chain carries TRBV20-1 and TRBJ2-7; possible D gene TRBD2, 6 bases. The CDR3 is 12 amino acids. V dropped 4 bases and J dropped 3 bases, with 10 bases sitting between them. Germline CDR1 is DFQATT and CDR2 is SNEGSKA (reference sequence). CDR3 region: CSATDGGYEQYF. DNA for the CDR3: TGCAGTGCTACGGACGGGGGCTACGAGCAGTACTTC.

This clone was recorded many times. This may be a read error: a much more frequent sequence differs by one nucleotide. This CDR3 reads CASRDWGGRNTQYF. The CDR3 bases are TGTGCCAGCAGAGACTGGGGGGGCAGGAATACGCAGTATTTT. This chain connects TRBV2 to TRBJ2-3; TRBD2 is a possible D gene (7 bases). The CDR3 covers 14 residues. V was cut by 6 bases and J by 7 bases, with 17 bases left in between. Germline values: CDR1 SNHLY, CDR2 FYNNEI.

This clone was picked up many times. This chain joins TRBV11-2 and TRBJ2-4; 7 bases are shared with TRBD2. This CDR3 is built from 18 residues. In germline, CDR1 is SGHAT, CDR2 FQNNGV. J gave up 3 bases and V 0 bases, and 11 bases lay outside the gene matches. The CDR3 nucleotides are TGTGCCAGCAGCTTAGATCTGGGGGGAGGGCCGGTCAAAAACATTCAGTACTTC. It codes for CASSLDLGGGPVKNIQYF.